The 11 T cell receptor beta chains below all came from one sample that was sequenced in a study of human T cells and chemical hapten exposure. MiXCR, run by TCRdb on the RACE reads, gives a single entry per CDR3 protein. The table includes just over 80,000 distinct CDR3 sequences, about 10% detected once. The time point denotes: patch test 1, 2 weeks after DPC sensitization. Sample treatment: therapeutic diphenylcyclopropenone sensitization with weekly scalp DPC. This material consisted of whole blood, taken in connection with sensitization to the hapten diphenylcyclopropenone (DPC). Receptors were obtained from a woman aged 45-60 years with alopecia areata. Some clones in this sample may be carry-over from other donors' samples.

This clonotype was found many times. The chain links TRBV5-1 to TRBJ2-7, with TRBD1 as a possible D gene (5 bases). Trimming removed 2 bases at V and 4 bases at J, with 10 bases between. The CDR3 runs to 13 residues. CDR1 is SGHRS, CDR2 YFSETQ, per germline. The CDR3 here is CASSFSRDYEQYF. DNA of the CDR3: TGCGCCAGCAGCTTTAGCAGGGATTACGAGCAGTACTTC.

This clonotype was detected many times. V and J are TRBV12-3 or TRBV12-4 and TRBJ1-3, with 7 bases aligning to TRBD1. V gave up 5 bases and J gave up 0 bases; unmatched junction bases: 16. The CDR3 totals 19 residues. DNA for the CDR3: TGTGCCAGCAGTCGACAGGGAACAATCGCGTCCTTCTCTGGAAACACCATATATTTT. Its protein product is CASSRQGTIASFSGNTIYF.

This clonotype showed up many times. The chain couples TRBV7-2 to TRBJ1-5; D ambiguous. The CDR3 length is 15 residues. V was trimmed by 1 base and J by 3 bases, leaving 10 bases between them. Germline CDR1 SGHTA, CDR2 FQGNSA. The CDR3 spells CASSLGPSSNQPQHF. The CDR3 region has the DNA TGTGCCAGCAGCTTAGGTCCGTCCTCCAATCAGCCCCAGCATTTT.

V gene TRBV28 combines with J gene TRBJ2-1; D gene unclear. The CDR3 runs to 12 residues. The ends were cut back, 6 bases at V and 0 bases at J, with 3 bases in the middle. Germline loops: CDR1 MDHEN, CDR2 SYDVKM. The CDR3 nucleotides read TGTGCCAGCAGACTCTCCTACAATGAGCAGTTCTTC. Amino acid sequence: CASRLSYNEQFF.

In its sample, this clonotype was seen many times. The chain recombines TRBV7-2 with TRBJ1-4; the D is unclear. V was shortened by 1 base and J by 12 bases, with 9 bases between the two germline ends. CDR1 SGHTA and CDR2 FQGNSA come from the germline V gene. The length of the CDR3 is 12 residues. The CDR3 bases are TGTGCCAGCAGCTTAGGTCACGGCCAACTGTTTTTT. As protein: CASSLGHGQLFF. Based on the CDR3 plus reference TRBV7-2 and TRBJ1-4, the full variable domain is GAGVSQSPSNKVTEKGKDVELRCDPISGHTALYWYRQSLGQGLEFLIYFQGNSAPDKSGLPSDRFSAERTGGSVSTLTIQRTQQEDSAVYLCASSLGHGQLFFGSGTQLSVL.

This clonotype turned up a few times. This sequence joins TRBV12-3 or TRBV12-4 and TRBJ2-1, with D maybe TRBD1 (5 bases). Trimming left V 7 bases short and J 10 bases short, with 17 bases between. The CDR3 totals 13 residues. CDR3 amino acids: CASTTGESGEQFF. CDR3 DNA sequence: TGTGCCAGCACTACCGGCGAGTCAGGGGAGCAGTTCTTC.

In its sample, this clonotype was seen many times. The rearrangement links TRBV5-4 to TRBJ2-5, with D perhaps matching TRBD1 or TRBD2 (5 bases each). Germline loops: CDR1 SGHNT, CDR2 YYREEE (reference sequence). Deletions cut 1 base from V and 2 bases from J, with 12 bases between. The CDR3 spans 15 residues. The DNA of the CDR3 is TGTGCCAGCAGCTTGTCGAAGGGGACGCAAGAGACCCAGTACTTC. Its protein product is CASSLSKGTQETQYF.

This clonotype occurred many times. The chain couples TRBV9 to TRBJ1-2; 7 bases fit TRBD1. The CDR3 runs 15 residues. The V gene's germline CDR1 is SGDLS and CDR2 YYNGEE. Unmatched junction bases numbered 10, after V lost 4 bases and J lost 4 bases. This CDR3 is CASSPSGQVVYGYTF. CDR3 DNA: TGTGCCAGCAGCCCCTCAGGACAGGTAGTCTATGGCTACACCTTC.

This clonotype was recorded many times. The rearrangement uses TRBV5-6 and TRBJ1-3; D call uncertain. The CDR3 totals 15 residues. With 0 bases removed from V and 0 bases from J, the gap between germline ends came to 7 bases. Germline V gene data show CDR1 as SGHDT and CDR2 as YYEEEE. CDR3 nucleotide sequence: TGTGCCAGCAGCTTGGGGGTCGGCTCTGGAAACACCATATATTTT. Its protein is CASSLGVGSGNTIYF.

The chain recombines TRBV29-1 with TRBJ2-3; D ambiguous. V dropped 1 base and J dropped 0 bases, with 5 bases sitting between them. The CDR3 totals 13 residues. Per germline, CDR1 SQVTM and CDR2 ANQGSEA. Written as DNA, the CDR3 is TGCAGCGTTGAAGTGGTTAGCACAGATACGCAGTATTTT. Amino acid sequence: CSVEVVSTDTQYF.

This clonotype was counted at least ten times. This chain joins TRBV11-1 and TRBJ2-5; D may be TRBD2 (6 bases). The CDR3 is 13 amino acids. Germline V lookup: CDR1 SGHAT, CDR2 FQDESV (reference sequence). Trimming pared 5 bases from V and 5 bases from J, leaving 12 bases between. The CDR3, as DNA: TGTGCCAGCAGCCGGGGGAGCGGGGAGACCCAGTACTTC. This gives the protein CASSRGSGETQYF.